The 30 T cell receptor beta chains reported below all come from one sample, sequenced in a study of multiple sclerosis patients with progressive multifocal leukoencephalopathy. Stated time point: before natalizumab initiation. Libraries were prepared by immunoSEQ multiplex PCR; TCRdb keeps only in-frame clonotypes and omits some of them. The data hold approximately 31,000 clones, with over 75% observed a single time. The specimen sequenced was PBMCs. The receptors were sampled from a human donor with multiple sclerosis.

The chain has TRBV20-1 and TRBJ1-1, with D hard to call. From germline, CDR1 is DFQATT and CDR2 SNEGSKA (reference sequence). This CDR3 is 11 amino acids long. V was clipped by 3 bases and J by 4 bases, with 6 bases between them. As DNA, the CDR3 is TGCAGTGCTAGCGGTGGCACTGAAGCTTTCTTT. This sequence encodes CSASGGTEAFF.

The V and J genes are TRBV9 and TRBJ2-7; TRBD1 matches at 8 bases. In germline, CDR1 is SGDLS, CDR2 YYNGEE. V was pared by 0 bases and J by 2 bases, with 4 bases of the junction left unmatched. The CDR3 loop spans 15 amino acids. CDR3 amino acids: CASSVAGTGTYEQYF. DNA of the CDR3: TGTGCCAGCAGCGTAGCCGGGACAGGCACCTACGAGCAGTACTTC.

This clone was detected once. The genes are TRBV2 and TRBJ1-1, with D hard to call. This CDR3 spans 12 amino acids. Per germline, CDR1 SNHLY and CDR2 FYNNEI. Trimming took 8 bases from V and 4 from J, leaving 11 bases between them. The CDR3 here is CASEGRPTEAFF. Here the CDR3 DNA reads TGTGCCAGCGAGGGCAGGCCCACTGAAGCTTTCTTT.

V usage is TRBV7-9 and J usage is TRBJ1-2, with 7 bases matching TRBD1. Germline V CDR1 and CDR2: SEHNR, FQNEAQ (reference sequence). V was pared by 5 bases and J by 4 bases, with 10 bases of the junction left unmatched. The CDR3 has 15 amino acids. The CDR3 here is CASSIAGQDPYGYTF. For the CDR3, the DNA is TGTGCCAGCAGCATCGCCGGACAGGACCCCTATGGCTACACCTTC.

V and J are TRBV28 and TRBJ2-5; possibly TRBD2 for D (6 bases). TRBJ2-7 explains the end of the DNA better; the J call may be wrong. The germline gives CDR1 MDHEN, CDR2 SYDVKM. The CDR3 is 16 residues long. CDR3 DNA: TGTGCCAGCAGTTCCCCGTCCCTAGCGCGAAACTACGAGCAGTACTTC. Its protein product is CASSSPSLARNYEQYF.

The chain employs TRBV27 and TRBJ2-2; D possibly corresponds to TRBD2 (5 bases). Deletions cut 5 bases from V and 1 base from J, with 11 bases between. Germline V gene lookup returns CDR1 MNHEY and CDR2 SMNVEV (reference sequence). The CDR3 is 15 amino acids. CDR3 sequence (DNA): TGTGCCAGCAGTAGGGATCGGGGGAACACCGGGGAGCTGTTTTTT. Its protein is CASSRDRGNTGELFF.

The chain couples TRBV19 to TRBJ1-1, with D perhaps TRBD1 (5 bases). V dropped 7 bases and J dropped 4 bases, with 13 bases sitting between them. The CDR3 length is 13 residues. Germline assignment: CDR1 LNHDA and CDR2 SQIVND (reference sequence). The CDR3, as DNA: TGTGCCAGTAACCGACAGTGGGGCACTGAAGCTTTCTTT. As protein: CASNRQWGTEAFF.

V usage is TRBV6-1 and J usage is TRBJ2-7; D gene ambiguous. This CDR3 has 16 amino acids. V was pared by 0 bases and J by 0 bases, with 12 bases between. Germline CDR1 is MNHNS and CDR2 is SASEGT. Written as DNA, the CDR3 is TGTGCCAGCAGTGAAGCCAGCGAAATCAGCTCCTACGAGCAGTACTTC. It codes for CASSEASEISSYEQYF.

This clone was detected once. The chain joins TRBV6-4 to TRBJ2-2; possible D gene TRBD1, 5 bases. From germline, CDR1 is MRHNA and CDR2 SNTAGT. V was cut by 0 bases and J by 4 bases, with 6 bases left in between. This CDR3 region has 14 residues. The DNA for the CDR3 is TGTGCCAGCAGTGACTCAGGGGCCACCGGGGAGCTGTTTTTT. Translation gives CASSDSGATGELFF.

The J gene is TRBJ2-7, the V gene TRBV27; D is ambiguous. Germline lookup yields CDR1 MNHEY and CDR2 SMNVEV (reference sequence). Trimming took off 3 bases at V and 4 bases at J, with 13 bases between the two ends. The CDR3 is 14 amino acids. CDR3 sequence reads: CASSFRDLGYEQYF. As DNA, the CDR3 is TGTGCCAGCAGTTTCCGAGACCTGGGGTACGAGCAGTACTTC.

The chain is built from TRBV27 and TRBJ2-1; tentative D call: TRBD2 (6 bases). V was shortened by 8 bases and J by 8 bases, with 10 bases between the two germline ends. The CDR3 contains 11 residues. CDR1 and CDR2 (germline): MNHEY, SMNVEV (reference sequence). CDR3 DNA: TGTGCCAGCGGGGGAGGTCATGAGCAGTTCTTC. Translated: CASGGGHEQFF.

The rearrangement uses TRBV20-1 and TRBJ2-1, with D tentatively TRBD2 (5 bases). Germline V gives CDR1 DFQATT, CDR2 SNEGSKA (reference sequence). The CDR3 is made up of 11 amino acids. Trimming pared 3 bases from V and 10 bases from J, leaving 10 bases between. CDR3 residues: CSASGKTEQFF. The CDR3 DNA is TGCAGTGCTAGCGGGAAGACGGAGCAGTTCTTC.

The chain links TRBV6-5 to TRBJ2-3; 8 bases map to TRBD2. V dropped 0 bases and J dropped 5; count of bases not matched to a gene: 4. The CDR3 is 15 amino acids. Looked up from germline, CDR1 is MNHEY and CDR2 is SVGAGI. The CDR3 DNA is TGTGCCAGCAGTTACTCTCGCGGGGGGCGAGATACGCAGTATTTT. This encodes CASSYSRGGRDTQYF.

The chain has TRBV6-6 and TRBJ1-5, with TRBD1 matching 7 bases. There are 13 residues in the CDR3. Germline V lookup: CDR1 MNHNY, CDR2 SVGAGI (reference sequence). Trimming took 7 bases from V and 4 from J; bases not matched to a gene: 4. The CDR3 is CASTPGQNQPQHF. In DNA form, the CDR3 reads TGTGCCAGCACTCCGGGACAGAATCAGCCCCAGCATTTT.

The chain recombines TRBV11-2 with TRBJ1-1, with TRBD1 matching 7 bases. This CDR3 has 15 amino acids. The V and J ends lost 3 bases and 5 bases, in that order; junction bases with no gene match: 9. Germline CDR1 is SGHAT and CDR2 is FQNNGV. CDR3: CASSFERGPWTEAFF. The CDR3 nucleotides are TGTGCCAGCAGCTTCGAAAGGGGGCCGTGGACTGAAGCTTTCTTT.

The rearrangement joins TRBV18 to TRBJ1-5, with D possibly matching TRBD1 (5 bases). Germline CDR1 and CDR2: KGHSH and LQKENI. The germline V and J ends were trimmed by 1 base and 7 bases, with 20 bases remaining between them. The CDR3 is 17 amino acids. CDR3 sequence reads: CASSPLLIRGDGQPQHF. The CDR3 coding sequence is TGTGCCAGCTCACCACTCCTAATCCGGGGGGACGGACAGCCCCAGCATTTT. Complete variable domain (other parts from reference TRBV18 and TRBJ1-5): NAGVMQNPRHLVRRRGQEARLRCSPMKGHSHVYWYRQLPEEGLKFMVYLQKENIIDESGMPKERFSAEFPKEGPSILRIQQVVRGDSAAYFCASSPLLIRGDGQPQHFGDGTRLSIL.

CDR3 residues: CASSFGLNTEAFF. CDR3 bases: TGTGCCAGCAGCTTCGGGTTGAACACTGAAGCTTTCTTT. The chain has TRBV5-5 and TRBJ1-1; D unresolved. There are 13 residues in the CDR3. Trimming left V 2 bases short and J 0 bases short, with 5 bases between. Germline lookup yields CDR1 SGHKS and CDR2 YYEKEE (reference sequence).

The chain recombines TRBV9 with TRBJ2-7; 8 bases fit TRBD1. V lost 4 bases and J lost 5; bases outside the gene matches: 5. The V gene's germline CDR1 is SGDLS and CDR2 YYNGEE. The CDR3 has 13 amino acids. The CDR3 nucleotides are TGTGCCAGCAGCCCGGACAGGGCGGACGAGCAGTACTTC. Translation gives CASSPDRADEQYF. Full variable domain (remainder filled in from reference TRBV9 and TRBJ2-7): DSGVTQTPKHLITATGQRVTLRCSPRSGDLSVYWYQQSLDQGLQFLIQYYNGEERAKGNILERFSAQQFPDLHSELNLSSLELGDSALYFCASSPDRADEQYFGPGTRLTVT.

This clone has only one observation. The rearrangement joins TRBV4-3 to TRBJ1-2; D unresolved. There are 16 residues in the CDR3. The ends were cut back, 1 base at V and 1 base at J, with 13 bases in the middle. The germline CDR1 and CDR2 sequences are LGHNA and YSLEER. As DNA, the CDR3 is TGCGCCAGCAGCCAAGGACTTCCCGACCATAACTATGGCTACACCTTC. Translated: CASSQGLPDHNYGYTF.

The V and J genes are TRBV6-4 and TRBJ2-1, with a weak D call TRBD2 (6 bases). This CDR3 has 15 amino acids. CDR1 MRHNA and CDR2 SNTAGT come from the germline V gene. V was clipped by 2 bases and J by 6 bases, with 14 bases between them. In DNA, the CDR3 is TGTGCCAGCAGTGACAGCTCGGGAGTGGCCAATGAGCAGTTCTTC. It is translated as CASSDSSGVANEQFF.

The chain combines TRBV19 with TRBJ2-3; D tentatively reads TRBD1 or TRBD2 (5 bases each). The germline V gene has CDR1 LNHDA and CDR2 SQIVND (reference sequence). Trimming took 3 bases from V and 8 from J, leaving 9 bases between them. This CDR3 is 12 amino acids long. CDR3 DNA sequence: TGTGCCAGTAGTATGGGGACGGCTACGCAGTATTTT. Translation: CASSMGTATQYF.

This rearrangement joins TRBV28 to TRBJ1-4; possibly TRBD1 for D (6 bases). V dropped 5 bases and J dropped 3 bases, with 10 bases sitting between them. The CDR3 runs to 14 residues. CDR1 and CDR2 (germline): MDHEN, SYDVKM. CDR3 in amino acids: CASSQTGSNEKLFF. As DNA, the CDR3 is TGTGCCAGCAGTCAAACAGGGTCTAATGAAAAACTGTTTTTT. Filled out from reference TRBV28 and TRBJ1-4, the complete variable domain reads DVKVTQSSRYLVKRTGEKVFLECVQDMDHENMFWYRQDPGLGLRLIYFSYDVKMKEKGDIPEGYSVSREKKERFSLILESASTNQTSMYLCASSQTGSNEKLFFGSGTQLSVL.

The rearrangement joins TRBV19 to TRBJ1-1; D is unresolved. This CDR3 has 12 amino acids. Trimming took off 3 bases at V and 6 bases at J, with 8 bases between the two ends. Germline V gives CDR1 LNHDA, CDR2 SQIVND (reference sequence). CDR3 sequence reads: CASSMLTSEAFF. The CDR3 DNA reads TGTGCCAGTAGTATGCTAACTTCTGAAGCTTTCTTT.

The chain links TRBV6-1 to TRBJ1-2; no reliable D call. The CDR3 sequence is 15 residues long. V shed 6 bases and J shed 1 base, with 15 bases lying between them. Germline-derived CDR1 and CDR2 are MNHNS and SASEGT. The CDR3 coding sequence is TGTGCCAGCAGCACGGGCAGAAACCATAACTATGGCTACACCTTC. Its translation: CASSTGRNHNYGYTF.

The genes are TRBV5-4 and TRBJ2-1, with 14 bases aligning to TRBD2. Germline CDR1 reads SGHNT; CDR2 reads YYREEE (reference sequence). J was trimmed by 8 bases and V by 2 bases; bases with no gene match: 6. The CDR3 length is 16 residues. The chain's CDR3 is CASSLPGLAGDHEQFF. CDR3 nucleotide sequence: TGTGCCAGCAGCTTACCGGGACTAGCGGGAGACCATGAGCAGTTCTTC.

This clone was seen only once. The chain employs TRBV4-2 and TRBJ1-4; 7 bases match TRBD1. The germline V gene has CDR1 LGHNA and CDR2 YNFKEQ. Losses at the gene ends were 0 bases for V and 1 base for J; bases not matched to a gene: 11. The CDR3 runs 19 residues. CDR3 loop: CASSQDPARGMLTNEKLFF. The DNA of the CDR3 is TGTGCCAGCAGCCAAGATCCGGCCAGGGGGATGTTAACTAATGAAAAACTGTTTTTT.

Here the CDR3 DNA reads TGTGCCAGCAGCCAAGACATGTGGGGCAGGGGGCGTACCGGGGAGCTGTTTTTT. Its protein is CASSQDMWGRGRTGELFF. The chain employs TRBV4-2 and TRBJ2-2, with TRBD1 identical over 8 bases. This CDR3 is 18 amino acids long. V was pared by 0 bases and J by 5 bases, with 11 bases of the junction left unmatched. CDR1 and CDR2 (germline): LGHNA, YNFKEQ.

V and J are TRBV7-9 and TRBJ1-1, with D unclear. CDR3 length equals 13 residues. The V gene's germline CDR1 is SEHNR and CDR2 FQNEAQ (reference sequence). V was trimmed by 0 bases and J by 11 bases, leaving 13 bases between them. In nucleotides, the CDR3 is TGTGCCAGCAGCTTAGCAGGGTCACACCCGGCTTTCTTT. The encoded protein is CASSLAGSHPAFF.

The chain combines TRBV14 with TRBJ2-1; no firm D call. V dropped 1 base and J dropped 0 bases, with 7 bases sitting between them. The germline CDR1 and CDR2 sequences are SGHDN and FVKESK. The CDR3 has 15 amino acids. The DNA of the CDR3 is TGTGCCAGCAGCCAAGTCAGCCGCTCCTACAATGAGCAGTTCTTC. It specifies CASSQVSRSYNEQFF. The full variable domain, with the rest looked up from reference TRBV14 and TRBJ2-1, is EAGVTQFPSHSVIEKGQTVTLRCDPISGHDNLYWYRRVMGKEIKFLLHFVKESKQDESGMPNNRFLAERTGGTYSTLKVQPAELEDSGVYFCASSQVSRSYNEQFFGPGTRLTVL.

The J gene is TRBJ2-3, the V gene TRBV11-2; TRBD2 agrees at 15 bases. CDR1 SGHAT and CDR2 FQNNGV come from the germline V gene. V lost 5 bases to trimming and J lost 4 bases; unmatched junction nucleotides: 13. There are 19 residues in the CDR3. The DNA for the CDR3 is TGTGCCAGCAGCCGGCCTGGACTAGCGGGAGGGCCAGTCCCAGATACGCAGTATTTT. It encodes CASSRPGLAGGPVPDTQYF.